A single sample is the source of the 16 T cell receptor beta chains below, sequenced in a study of blood T cells in healthy people across ages. Using a J-beta primer mix together with a sample-barcoded 5' primer, a second PCR was run for 7 to 11 cycles. Via MiXCR, TCRdb re-called the 5' RACE reads, giving one row per CDR3 protein. The sample records about 830,000 distinct CDR3 sequences, around two thirds being singletons. Sample: blood. The receptors here all came from a man aged 30 to 39 in good health.

The rearrangement links TRBV20-1 to TRBJ2-1; 9 nucleotides align to TRBD1. Germline V lookup: CDR1 DFQATT, CDR2 SNEGSKA (reference sequence). This CDR3 is built from 14 residues. Trimming cost V 4 bases and J 5 bases; bases outside gene matches: 6. CDR3 sequence reads: CSAMGQGRHNEQFF. In DNA form, the CDR3 reads TGCAGTGCTATGGGACAGGGTAGGCACAATGAGCAGTTCTTC.

In its sample, this clonotype was seen once. The CDR3 sequence is CASSPASGGTGELFF. The CDR3 DNA reads as TGTGCCAGCAGCCCTGCCAGCGGGGGCACCGGGGAGCTGTTTTTT. V and J are TRBV7-2 and TRBJ2-2; 8 nucleotides agree with TRBD2. Germline assignment: CDR1 SGHTA and CDR2 FQGNSA. Trimming cost V 5 bases and J 4 bases; bases outside gene matches: 6. The CDR3 is 15 amino acids. Full variable domain (remainder filled in from reference TRBV7-2 and TRBJ2-2): GAGVSQSPSNKVTEKGKDVELRCDPISGHTALYWYRQSLGQGLEFLIYFQGNSAPDKSGLPSDRFSAERTGGSVSTLTIQRTQQEDSAVYLCASSPASGGTGELFFGEGSRLTVL.

This clonotype was detected only a few times. V gene TRBV27 combines with J gene TRBJ2-1; D is possibly TRBD1 (6 bases). This CDR3 region has 17 residues. Germline CDR1 and CDR2: MNHEY and SMNVEV (reference sequence). V was pared by 0 bases and J by 0 bases, with 12 bases between. The CDR3 is CASSLSKQGVSYNEQFF. DNA of the CDR3: TGTGCCAGCAGTTTATCGAAACAGGGTGTCTCCTACAATGAGCAGTTCTTC.

The rearrangement uses TRBV20-1 and TRBJ2-2; 7 bases are a match to TRBD1. The CDR3 totals 17 residues. CDR1 is DFQATT, CDR2 SNEGSKA, per germline (reference sequence). Germline trimming cut 0 bases from V and 6 bases from J; bases unmatched to any gene: 13. The CDR3 DNA follows: TGCAGTGCTAGAGATCCCGGGACAGTTCCTTTGGCCGGGGAGCTGTTTTTT. As protein: CSARDPGTVPLAGELFF.

The genes are TRBV9 and TRBJ2-1, with a tentative D call TRBD2 (6 bases). Per the germline V gene, CDR1 is SGDLS and CDR2 is YYNGEE. The V end lost 4 bases, the J end lost 6 bases, and 20 bases lay between the germline ends. This CDR3 is built from 16 residues. The CDR3 sequence is CASSPGGEGSINEQFF. In DNA form, the CDR3 reads TGTGCCAGCAGCCCAGGAGGGGAAGGTTCGATCAATGAGCAGTTCTTC. Full variable domain (rest looked up from reference TRBV9 and TRBJ2-1): DSGVTQTPKHLITATGQRVTLRCSPRSGDLSVYWYQQSLDQGLQFLIQYYNGEERAKGNILERFSAQQFPDLHSELNLSSLELGDSALYFCASSPGGEGSINEQFFGPGTRLTVL.

V is TRBV9 and J is TRBJ2-7, with 10 bases fitting TRBD1. This CDR3 has 14 amino acids. CDR1 and CDR2 (germline): SGDLS, YYNGEE. J lost 3 bases, V lost 3 bases, and 3 bases had no gene match. The CDR3 coding sequence is TGTGCCAGCAGCGCCGGGACAGGGGACTACGAGCAGTACTTC. Translation: CASSAGTGDYEQYF. The full variable domain, its missing parts supplied by reference TRBV9 and TRBJ2-7, is DSGVTQTPKHLITATGQRVTLRCSPRSGDLSVYWYQQSLDQGLQFLIQYYNGEERAKGNILERFSAQQFPDLHSELNLSSLELGDSALYFCASSAGTGDYEQYFGPGTRLTVT.

The chain combines TRBV7-2 with TRBJ2-1, with D perhaps given as TRBD1 or TRBD2 (6 bases each). The V end was cut by 5 bases, the J end by 7 bases, with 15 bases between. Germline CDR1 reads SGHTA; CDR2 reads FQGNSA. There are 14 residues in the CDR3. CDR3 sequence reads: CASSPGHRGNEQFF. Here the CDR3 DNA reads TGTGCCAGCAGCCCGGGACACCGGGGGAATGAGCAGTTCTTC.

This rearrangement joins TRBV4-3 to TRBJ1-5; the D gene is possibly TRBD1 (6 bases). The CDR3 length is 18 residues. From germline, CDR1 is LGHNA and CDR2 YSLEER. Trimming removed 0 bases from V and 2 bases from J, with 17 bases in between. The CDR3 nucleotides read TGCGCCAGCAGCCAAGATTGGGCATCGGGGACACGCAATCAGCCCCAGCATTTT. Its protein is CASSQDWASGTRNQPQHF.

Concerning this clonotype itself: Compared with germline, one end of the junction differs, possibly owing to a read error. The V gene is TRBV7-6, the J gene TRBJ2-1; D may be TRBD1 (6 bases). In germline, CDR1 is SGHVS, CDR2 FNYEAQ. The length of the CDR3 is 13 residues. The CDR3 region is CVSSMDSYNEQFF. CDR3 coding DNA: TGTGTCAGCAGCATGGACAGCTACAATGAGCAGTTCTTC.

The chain employs TRBV27 and TRBJ1-1, with TRBD1 as a possible D gene (5 bases). The CDR3 consists of 16 residues. Germline lookup yields CDR1 MNHEY and CDR2 SMNVEV (reference sequence). The ends were cut back, 5 bases at V and 3 bases at J, with 19 bases in the middle. The CDR3 here is CASSPGSKGLDTEAFF. The CDR3 coding sequence is TGTGCCAGCAGTCCAGGGAGTAAAGGGCTGGACACTGAAGCTTTCTTT.

This clonotype has only a few counts. The chain employs TRBV29-1 and TRBJ2-7, with TRBD2 identical over 9 bases. V dropped 1 base and J dropped 0; count of bases not matched to a gene: 10. Germline V lookup: CDR1 SQVTM, CDR2 ANQGSEA. The CDR3 has 17 residues. The CDR3 coding sequence is TGCAGCGTTGAAGGATCACTAGCGGGTACTAGCTCCTACGAGCAGTACTTC. It is translated as CSVEGSLAGTSSYEQYF.

The J gene is TRBJ2-7, the V gene TRBV7-9; possibly TRBD1 for D (7 bases). This CDR3 comprises 15 residues. CDR1 is SEHNR and CDR2 is FQNEAQ in the germline V gene (reference sequence). Trimming stripped 3 bases from V and 3 bases from J, with 15 bases between. The CDR3 is CASSLAGQSLYEQYF. The DNA of the CDR3 is TGTGCCAGCAGCTTGGCGGGACAGTCCCTCTACGAGCAGTACTTC.

V usage is TRBV7-2 and J usage is TRBJ2-1; 8 bases line up with TRBD1. V shed 6 bases and J 4 bases; nucleotides not matched to a gene: 5. This CDR3 comprises 14 residues. Germline V CDR1 and CDR2: SGHTA, FQGNSA. CDR3 residues: CASSSRTGYNEQFF. CDR3 in DNA: TGTGCCAGCAGTTCCCGGACAGGGTACAATGAGCAGTTCTTC.

The rearrangement links TRBV29-1 to TRBJ2-4, with 8 positions matching TRBD1. The DNA end favors TRBJ2-5, so the J call may be wrong. This CDR3 is 12 amino acids long. Germline V gene data show CDR1 as SQVTM and CDR2 as ANQGSEA. CDR3 residues: CSVVTGEETQYF. The DNA of the CDR3 is TGCAGCGTTGTGACAGGGGAGGAGACCCAGTACTTC.

This clonotype was counted a few times. The rearrangement uses TRBV20-1 and TRBJ2-4; D gene uncertain. The J call may be incorrect, as the DNA end agrees better with TRBJ2-7. Per the germline V gene, CDR1 is DFQATT and CDR2 is SNEGSKA (reference sequence). This CDR3 has 13 amino acids. Here the CDR3 DNA reads TGCAGTGCTACCCGACTGGGAAGGGTCGAGCAGTACTTC. Protein product: CSATRLGRVEQYF.

The V call is TRBV30, the J call TRBJ1-4; possibly TRBD1 for D (6 bases). Deletions cut 7 bases from V and 4 bases from J, with 16 bases between. The CDR3 loop spans 14 amino acids. Germline V lookup: CDR1 GTSNPN, CDR2 SVGIG (reference sequence). Here the CDR3 reads CAFRDNRFNEKLFF. As DNA, the CDR3 is TGTGCCTTTCGGGACAACCGATTTAATGAAAAACTGTTTTTT.